Given below is one T cell receptor beta chain in context. What it binds is unknown. These data belong to a study of T-cell reconstitution after alpha-beta-depleted transplantation in children. Regarding the study as a whole: Recipient T cells and thymic progenitors that survived gave rise to the high TCRbeta diversity observed at day 60 in some patients. By one year post-transplant, T-cell counts and diversity largely arose from T cells that were newly produced.

Library preparation (for TCRbeta) was performed with unique molecular identifiers. Using its own MiXCR run on the PCR reads, TCRdb lists one record per CDR3 protein. The sample includes under 85,000 distinct CDR3 sequences, roughly 20% of them seen just once. Germline-derived CDR1 and CDR2 are KGHSH and LQKENI. Trimming stripped 3 bases from V and 0 bases from J, with 15 bases between. The CDR3 is made up of 17 amino acids. The chain joins TRBV18 to TRBJ2-4, with D possibly being TRBD2 (6 bases). The starting material was PBMCs, mostly from graft donor cells, obtained 360 days after TCRalphabeta/CD19-depleted stem cell transplant. This receptor was obtained from a male patient aged 2-15 years who had a stem cell transplant for acute lymphoblastic leukemia, so the T cells may come from the graft donor. Here the CDR3 DNA reads TGTGCCAGCTCACCTAGGCTAGCGAGACTAGCCAAAAACATTCAGTACTTC. Protein product: CASSPRLARLAKNIQYF.